The present T cell receptor (beta chain) was sequenced within a study of radiotherapy plus CTLA-4 blockade in lung cancer. The CDR3 sequence is 15 residues long. The germline gives CDR1 SNHLY, CDR2 FYNNEI. V shed 2 bases and J 5 bases; nucleotides not matched to a gene: 5. Chemo-refractory metastatic non-small-cell lung cancer patients underwent focal radiation alongside CTLA-4 blockade with ipilimumab. Study observations and caveats: Researchers report tumor-derived TCR clones expanding in blood after radiotherapy plus ipilimumab. With interferon-beta, early dynamics of blood T cell clones were reported to best predict response.

Notes on this clone: What it binds is not known.

This table comes from immunoSEQ multiplex PCR, and its TCRdb copy is limited to in-frame clones, with some not included. The data show 40,000 to 60,000 clones, 86% seen once. This receptor was identified in a human donor with non-small cell lung cancer that progressed on radiotherapy plus ipilimumab. Some clones in this sample may be carry-over from other donors' samples. The chain employs TRBV2 and TRBJ1-1; 10 bases map to TRBD1. Specimen: peripheral blood, collected from a patient treated with radiotherapy plus ipilimumab. For the CDR3, the DNA is TGTGCCAGCAGTGAATATCCGGGACAGGGGACTGAAGCTTTCTTT. Its protein is CASSEYPGQGTEAFF. Combining the CDR3 with reference TRBV2 and TRBJ1-1 gives the whole variable domain EPEVTQTPSHQVTQMGQEVILRCVPISNHLYFYWYRQILGQKVEFLVSFYNNEISEKSEIFDDQFSVERPDGSNFTLKIRSTKLEDSAMYFCASSEYPGQGTEAFFGQGTRLTVV.